This is a list of T cell receptor beta chains from one sample in a study of cytomegalovirus exposure and HLA in healthy donors. The assay was immunoSEQ multiplex PCR, and TCRdb's table has in-frame clones only and misses some. The ten most abundant clones cover less than 4% of a sample with 55,000 to 75,000 clones. The sequencing sample was made of PBMCs. These receptors were taken from a male donor in good health and CMV-seronegative. CDR3s include the opening cysteine and the closing phenylalanine or tryptophan. The order of the fields is J gene, V gene, CDR3 protein.

TRBJ1-2,TRBV13,CASSRRLYGYTF
TRBJ2-7,TRBV7-9,CASSKDQGLYEQYF
TRBJ1-2,TRBV10-3,CAISEQGNYGYTF
TRBJ1-3,TRBV7-2,CASSPRGGLRNTIYF
TRBJ2-3,TRBV7-2,CASSLIVTQYF
TRBJ1-4,TRBV10-1,CAGHYGTPLEKLFF
TRBJ2-1,TRBV29-1,CSVRGKSYNEQFF
TRBJ1-3,TRBV5-6,CASSLRGARGNTIYF
TRBJ2-1,TRBV7-6,CASSSGQVGNEQFF
TRBJ2-3,TRBV7-2,CASSFYRVDTDTQYF
TRBJ2-5,TRBV5-6,CASSLGRPFGGETQYF
TRBJ1-1,TRBV9,CASSPNPGPLEAFF
TRBJ2-3,TRBV6-5,CASKAGLEVNTQYF
TRBJ2-3,TRBV19,CASSRTLAGDTQYF
TRBJ1-4,TRBV30,CAWSEGTGWEKLFF
TRBJ1-5,TRBV28,CASSLPGVGQPQHF
TRBJ1-1,TRBV7-9,CASSREMENTEAFF
TRBJ1-1,TRBV25-1,CASVLTGFTEAFF
TRBJ2-2,TRBV7-2,CASRPQGTGELFF
TRBJ2-7,TRBV9,CASSVAGGPYEQYF
TRBJ1-3,TRBV6-5,CASSYSRVRSGNTIYF
TRBJ2-2,TRBV5-1,CASSLATATGELFF
TRBJ2-7,TRBV28,CASTQGGEQYF
TRBJ2-7,TRBV5-1,CASSRGLAGGGAYEQYF
TRBJ1-1,TRBV18,CASAYGEDTEAFF
TRBJ2-7,TRBV5-6,CASSLAGDEQYF
TRBJ2-7,TRBV6-5,CASRPSGTSRNEQYF
TRBJ2-7,TRBV28,CASSLVGKGYEQYF
TRBJ2-5,TRBV28,CASSFRGPKGRKQETQYF
TRBJ1-3,TRBV29-1,CSVGASGNTIYF
TRBJ1-2,TRBV2,CASSLSERAYGYTF
TRBJ1-1,TRBV18,CASSPWGGPGTEAFF
TRBJ2-7,TRBV2,CASSENGLGYEQYF
TRBJ2-7,TRBV30,CASNPPSASYEQYF
TRBJ2-5,TRBV5-1,CASSLGGVGKETQYF
TRBJ1-2,TRBV7-2,CASSLAVQGRDYGYTF
TRBJ2-5,TRBV4-3,CASSPVGVRGEETQYF
TRBJ1-5,TRBV18,CASSMGQGRDQPQHF
TRBJ2-1,TRBV30,CAWSPWTSGGNEQFF
TRBJ1-1,TRBV14,CASSPRQKNTEAFF
TRBJ1-1,TRBV18,CASSPSGHAREAFF
TRBJ2-7,TRBV30,CAWSSPGTGVDEQYF
TRBJ1-1,TRBV19,CASSLPYVAEAFF
TRBJ2-3,TRBV27,CASSFGDRGPDTQYF
TRBJ1-2,TRBV18,CASSPTGRDGYTF
TRBJ2-1,TRBV7-2,CASSSRLEQFF
TRBJ2-7,TRBV18,CASSPGQYEQYF
TRBJ2-1,TRBV19,CASKPGTAVWEQFF